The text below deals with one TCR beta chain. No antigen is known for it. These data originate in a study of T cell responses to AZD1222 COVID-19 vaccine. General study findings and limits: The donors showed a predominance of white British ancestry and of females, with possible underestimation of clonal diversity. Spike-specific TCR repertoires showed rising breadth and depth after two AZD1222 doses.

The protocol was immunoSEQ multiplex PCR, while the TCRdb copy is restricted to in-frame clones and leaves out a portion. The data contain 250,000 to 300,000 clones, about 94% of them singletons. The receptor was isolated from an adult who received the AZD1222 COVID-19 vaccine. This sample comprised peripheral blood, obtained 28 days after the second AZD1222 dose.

In nucleotides, the CDR3 is TGTGCCAGTAGTATTATGGGGGCTCGCTTAAATCAGCCCCAGCATTTT. Protein: CASSIMGARLNQPQHF. The J gene is TRBJ1-5, the V gene TRBV19, with a weak D call TRBD1 (6 bases). The CDR3 consists of 16 residues. V was cut by 3 bases and J by 4 bases, with 16 bases left in between. Germline CDR1 reads LNHDA; CDR2 reads SQIVND (reference sequence).